Shown below are 19 T cell receptor beta chains from a single sample sequenced in a study of T-cell reconstitution after alpha-beta-depleted transplantation in children. For TCRbeta, the library was prepared with unique molecular identifiers. TCRdb analysed the PCR reads with MiXCR anew, one entry per CDR3 protein. The sample consists of around 490,000 distinct CDR3 sequences, 9.5% to 12% of them appearing once. The sequences come from PBMCs, mostly from graft donor cells, collected 180 days after TCRalphabeta/CD19-depleted stem cell transplant. The source of these receptors is a female patient aged 2 to 10 who had a stem cell transplant for aplastic anemia, so the T cells may come from the graft donor.

This clonotype was picked up a small number of times. The chain combines TRBV5-1 with TRBJ2-1, with 13 bases aligning to TRBD2. Germline assignment: CDR1 SGHRS and CDR2 YFSETQ. The CDR3 is 15 residues long. V shed 0 bases, J shed 9 bases, and the junction held 3 bases outside the gene matches. This CDR3 reads CASSLDGLAGVEQFF. The CDR3 region has the DNA TGCGCCAGCAGCTTGGATGGACTAGCGGGGGTTGAGCAGTTCTTC.

This clonotype was picked up a small number of times. The chain carries TRBV6-5 and TRBJ2-4; D is possibly TRBD1 or TRBD2 (5 bases each). Germline-derived CDR1 and CDR2 are MNHEY and SVGAGI. Deletions cut 4 bases from V and 4 bases from J, with 14 bases between. The CDR3 sequence is 15 residues long. The CDR3 protein is CASSCLEGMKNIQYF. Here the CDR3 DNA reads TGTGCCAGCAGTTGCCTTGAGGGGATGAAAAACATTCAGTACTTC.

This clonotype was seen ten or more times. The rearrangement links TRBV28 to TRBJ1-1; D unresolved. Trimming took off 1 base at V and 4 bases at J, with 4 bases between the two ends. The germline V gene has CDR1 MDHEN and CDR2 SYDVKM. CDR3 size: 12 residues. Written as DNA, the CDR3 is TGTGCCAGCAGTTTATCGACCACTGAAGCTTTCTTT. It codes for CASSLSTTEAFF. Based on the CDR3 plus reference TRBV28 and TRBJ1-1, the full variable domain is DVKVTQSSRYLVKRTGEKVFLECVQDMDHENMFWYRQDPGLGLRLIYFSYDVKMKEKGDIPEGYSVSREKKERFSLILESASTNQTSMYLCASSLSTTEAFFGQGTRLTVV.

Only a few counts were recorded for this clonotype. The chain uses TRBV29-1 and TRBJ2-4; 7 nucleotides agree with TRBD2. The CDR3 is 16 amino acids. Germline V gene lookup returns CDR1 SQVTM and CDR2 ANQGSEA. V dropped 5 bases and J dropped 7; count of bases not matched to a gene: 17. The CDR3 DNA sequence: TGCAGCGTTAAAATTCTAGTTTGGGAGGGGCGTAACATTCAGTACTTC. The encoded protein is CSVKILVWEGRNIQYF.

This clonotype was picked up a small number of times. The chain recombines TRBV5-6 with TRBJ1-5; weak D call: TRBD1 (5 bases). The V end was cut by 1 base, the J end by 0 bases, with 11 bases between. Germline V gene sequence: CDR1 SGHDT, CDR2 YYEEEE. The CDR3 has 16 residues. Written as DNA, the CDR3 is TGTGCCAGCAGCTTGACAGAGGGGAATAGCAATCAGCCCCAGCATTTT. Translating gives CASSLTEGNSNQPQHF.

The chain carries TRBV5-4 and TRBJ2-1; 7 nucleotides agree with TRBD2. This CDR3 has 15 amino acids. V lost 0 bases and J lost 5; bases outside the gene matches: 5. CDR1 SGHNT and CDR2 YYREEE come from the germline V gene (reference sequence). CDR3 coding DNA: TGTGCCAGCAGCTTGGCGTCTAGCGGACACAATGAGCAGTTCTTC. It specifies CASSLASSGHNEQFF.

This clonotype has more than one count but fewer than ten. The V call is TRBV6-5, the J call TRBJ1-2, with D tentatively TRBD1 (5 bases). The V gene lost 0 bases and the J gene lost 8 bases, with 19 bases spanning the gap. This CDR3 spans 16 amino acids. Germline CDR1 is MNHEY and CDR2 is SVGAGI. CDR3 sequence: CASSYSFVGGSLGYTF. The CDR3 region has the DNA TGTGCCAGCAGTTACTCATTCGTCGGGGGAAGTCTGGGCTACACCTTC.

The V gene is TRBV24-1, the J gene TRBJ2-1; 7 bases align to TRBD2. Germline V gene sequence: CDR1 KGHDR, CDR2 SFDVKD. The CDR3 is 14 amino acids. J gave up 4 bases and V 5 bases, and 4 bases lay outside the gene matches. CDR3 sequence (DNA): TGTGCCACCAGTGTCGCGGGAGTTTACAATGAGCAGTTCTTC. Translated, it gives CATSVAGVYNEQFF.

Comment on this clonotype: Given a much more abundant clone one base away, this may be a read error. The chain uses TRBV7-9 and TRBJ2-5, with a tentative D call TRBD1 (5 bases). Trimming left V 0 bases short and J 0 bases short, with 14 bases between. Germline V gene data show CDR1 as SEHNR and CDR2 as FQNEAQ (reference sequence). This CDR3 has 17 residues. CDR3 DNA: TGTGCCAGCAGCTTAGCTTCGACAGCGCTACACCAAGAGACCCAGTACTTC. Its translation: CASSLASTALHQETQYF. The whole variable domain, remainder taken from reference TRBV7-9 and TRBJ2-5, is DTGVSQNPRHKITKRGQNVTFRCDPISEHNRLYWYRQTLGQGPEFLTYFQNEAQLEKSRLLSDRFSAERPKGSFSTLEIQRTEQGDSAMYLCASSLASTALHQETQYFGPGTRLLVL.

This clonotype was observed a handful of times. CDR3 DNA: TGTGCCAGCAGAATAGGGACTAGCGGGAGTTTAGGGCAGTTCTTC. This translates into CASRIGTSGSLGQFF. The chain links TRBV27 to TRBJ2-1, with 14 bases identical to TRBD2. The germline gives CDR1 MNHEY, CDR2 SMNVEV (reference sequence). V trimming: 6 bases; J trimming: 12 bases; junction bases outside the gene matches: 10. CDR3 size: 15 residues.

J is TRBJ2-5 and V is TRBV7-8; D unclear. The ends were cut back, 2 bases at V and 5 bases at J, with 18 bases in the middle. Germline CDR1 is SGHVS and CDR2 is FQNEAQ. This CDR3 has 16 amino acids. Here the CDR3 DNA reads TGTGCCAGCAGCTTAACTGCGGCATCCTTTTGGGAGACCCAGTACTTC. This gives the protein CASSLTAASFWETQYF.

The rearrangement joins TRBV4-3 to TRBJ2-1, with D perhaps matching TRBD1 (6 bases). Germline CDR1 LGHNA, CDR2 YSLEER. V lost 5 bases and J 0 bases, leaving 11 bases between the germline ends. This CDR3 is 15 amino acids long. CDR3 residues: CASSTLGGSYNEQFF. The CDR3 region has the DNA TGCGCCAGCAGCACACTAGGGGGCTCCTACAATGAGCAGTTCTTC.

The rearrangement links TRBV7-7 to TRBJ2-3; no firm D call. CDR3 length: 16 amino acids. V lost 5 bases to trimming and J lost 2 bases, with 17 bases between them. The germline V gene has CDR1 SSHAT and CDR2 FNYEAQ (reference sequence). CDR3 in amino acids: CASSPQQDGDTDTQYF. The CDR3, as DNA: TGTGCCAGCAGCCCGCAGCAGGATGGTGACACAGATACGCAGTATTTT.

The rearrangement joins TRBV12-5 to TRBJ2-2; 9 nucleotides agree with TRBD1. Germline CDR1 LGHNT, CDR2 FRNRAP. The length of the CDR3 is 18 residues. V was clipped by 0 bases and J by 1 base; unmatched bases: 6. The CDR3 spells CASGLVFTGQGNTGELFF. The CDR3 DNA reads as TGTGCTAGTGGTTTGGTATTTACGGGACAGGGGAACACCGGGGAGCTGTTTTTT.

J is TRBJ2-1 and V is TRBV5-1; perhaps TRBD1 as D (5 bases). The CDR3 sequence is 18 residues long. The ends were cut back, 4 bases at V and 8 bases at J, with 28 bases in the middle. Per the germline V gene, CDR1 is SGHRS and CDR2 is YFSETQ. The CDR3 DNA follows: TGCGCCAGCAGCCCTCCTAATCCCGGGCAGGGTCAAGGGGATGAGCAGTTCTTC. As protein: CASSPPNPGQGQGDEQFF.

The chain couples TRBV20-1 to TRBJ2-4; tentatively, D is TRBD2 (6 bases). Germline CDR1 DFQATT, CDR2 SNEGSKA (reference sequence). The ends were cut back, 2 bases at V and 0 bases at J, with 23 bases in the middle. The CDR3 consists of 19 residues. For the CDR3, the DNA is TGCAGTGCTAGACACCCTGGGGGGAAGTTACGGGGAGCCAAAAACATTCAGTACTTC. Translating gives CSARHPGGKLRGAKNIQYF.

The V and J genes are TRBV20-1 and TRBJ2-1; 9 bases agree with TRBD1. Germline trimming cut 4 bases from V and 3 bases from J; bases unmatched to any gene: 16. In germline, CDR1 is DFQATT, CDR2 SNEGSKA (reference sequence). This CDR3 comprises 18 residues. The CDR3: CSATTGGVLWRVYNEQFF. The DNA for the CDR3 is TGCAGTGCTACCACAGGGGGCGTTCTTTGGAGAGTCTACAATGAGCAGTTCTTC.

This clonotype has only a few counts. The chain uses TRBV5-6 and TRBJ1-1, with D unclear. Germline V gives CDR1 SGHDT, CDR2 YYEEEE. CDR3 size: 12 residues. Deletions cut 4 bases from V and 8 bases from J, with 12 bases between. This CDR3 reads CASSTGPVEAFF. CDR3 in DNA: TGTGCCAGCAGCACCGGTCCGGTCGAAGCTTTCTTT.

This sequence joins TRBV4-3 and TRBJ2-7; no reliable D call. The CDR3 length is 15 residues. V dropped 0 bases and J dropped 1 base, with 10 bases sitting between them. Germline V lookup: CDR1 LGHNA, CDR2 YSLEER. CDR3 bases: TGCGCCAGCAGCCAAGAAGGCCATCTTTCCTACGAGCAGTACTTC. Translation gives CASSQEGHLSYEQYF.